Below, one TCR beta chain is given with its context. Antigen specificity is unknown. Trimming cost V 1 base and J 3 bases, with 7 bases left between them. CDR1 and CDR2 (germline): MGHRA, YSYEKL. This CDR3 is built from 14 residues. This entry comes from a study of CD8 T cells in Susac syndrome. Random hexamers primed reverse transcription of about 0.45 to 1 ug RNA. Amplification of TCR beta CDR3 was carried out by immunoSEQ multiplex PCR, which covered 54 Vbeta and 13 Jbeta segments. TCRdb reprocessed the immunoSEQ multiplex PCR reads via MiXCR and lists one record per CDR3 protein. The repertoire consists of 100,000 to 150,000 distinct CDR3 sequences, with around 94% occurring once and the leading ten covering 0.2% to 0.25%. Study conclusions and caveats: The total CD8+ repertoires yielded 15 to 20 Susac-specific public clones and the CD8+ TEMRA repertoires yielded a few.

The V and J genes are TRBV4-1 and TRBJ2-4, with D uncertain. The source material was CD8+ T cells from PBMCs. The clonotype comes from a human donor with Susac syndrome. The CDR3 region is CASSQGSYKNIQYF. The CDR3 DNA reads as TGCGCCAGCAGCCAAGGTTCCTACAAAAACATTCAGTACTTC.